This T cell receptor beta chain is drawn from a study of T-cell memory formation after mild COVID-19. On the study more broadly: Most TCR clusters belonged to a single donor.

Study-level results: Pre-infection memory held some responding clones, suggesting pre-existing cross-reactive T cells responded. Among contracting clones, CD4+ were mainly CM/EM and CD8+ enriched in EMRA. Researchers could not confirm that second-wave clones peaking on day 37 targeted SARS-CoV-2.

TCRdb independently ran MiXCR on the 5' RACE reads; one entry per CDR3 protein. The sample lists hundreds of thousands of distinct CDR3 sequences; around 28% were seen once. This CDR3 is 15 amino acids long. The ends lost 5 bases at V and 0 bases at J; junction bases unmatched: 3. CDR1 and CDR2 from the germline V gene are MGHDK and SYGVNS. This clonotype was seen a few times. Its matching antigen is unknown. This chain connects TRBV25-1 to TRBJ2-3; 9 nucleotides agree with TRBD2. This TCR derives from an adult woman who had mild COVID-19 (a few samples of this study predate the infection). Cell type and time point are not known. The sequencing sample was made of PBMCs or a T cell subset sorted from them (not recorded which). For the CDR3, the DNA is TGTGCCAGCAGTAGAGCGGGGGGAAGCACAGATACGCAGTATTTT. Translated: CASSRAGGSTDTQYF.